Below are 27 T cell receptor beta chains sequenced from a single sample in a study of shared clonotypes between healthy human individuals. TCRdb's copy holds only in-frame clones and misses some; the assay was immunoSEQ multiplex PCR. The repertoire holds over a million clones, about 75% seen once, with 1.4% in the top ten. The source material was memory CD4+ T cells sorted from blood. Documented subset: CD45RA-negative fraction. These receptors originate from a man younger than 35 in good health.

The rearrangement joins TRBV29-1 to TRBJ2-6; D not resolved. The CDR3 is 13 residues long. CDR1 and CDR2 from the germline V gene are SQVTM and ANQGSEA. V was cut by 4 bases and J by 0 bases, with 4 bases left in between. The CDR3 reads CSVGSSGANVLTF. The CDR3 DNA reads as TGCAGCGTTGGGAGCTCTGGGGCCAACGTCCTGACTTTC.

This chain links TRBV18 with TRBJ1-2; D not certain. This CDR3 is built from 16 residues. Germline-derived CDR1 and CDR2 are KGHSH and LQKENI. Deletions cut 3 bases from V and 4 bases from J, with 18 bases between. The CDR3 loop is CASSPIATPEGYGYTF. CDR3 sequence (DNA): TGTGCCAGCTCACCGATCGCTACACCCGAAGGCTATGGCTACACCTTC. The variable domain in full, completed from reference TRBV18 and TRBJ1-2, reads NAGVMQNPRHLVRRRGQEARLRCSPMKGHSHVYWYRQLPEEGLKFMVYLQKENIIDESGMPKERFSAEFPKEGPSILRIQQVVRGDSAAYFCASSPIATPEGYGYTFGSGTRLTVV.

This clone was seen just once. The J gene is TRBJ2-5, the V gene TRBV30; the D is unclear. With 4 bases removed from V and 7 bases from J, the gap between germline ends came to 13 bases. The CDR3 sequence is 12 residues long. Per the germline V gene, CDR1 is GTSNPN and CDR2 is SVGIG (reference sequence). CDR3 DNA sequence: TGTGCCTGGACAAGGGATGAAGGGACCCAGTACTTC. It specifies CAWTRDEGTQYF.

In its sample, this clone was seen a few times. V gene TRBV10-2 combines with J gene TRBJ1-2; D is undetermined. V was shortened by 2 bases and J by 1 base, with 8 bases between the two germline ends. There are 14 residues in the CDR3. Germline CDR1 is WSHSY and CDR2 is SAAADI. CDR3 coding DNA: TGCGCCAGCAGTGAGGGGCTGAGTAACTATGGCTACACCTTC. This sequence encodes CASSEGLSNYGYTF.

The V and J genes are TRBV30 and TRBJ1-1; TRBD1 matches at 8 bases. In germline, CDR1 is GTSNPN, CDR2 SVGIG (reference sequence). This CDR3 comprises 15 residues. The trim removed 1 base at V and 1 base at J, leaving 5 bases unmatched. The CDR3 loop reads CAWSGRGTGNTEAFF. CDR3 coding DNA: TGTGCCTGGAGTGGGAGGGGGACAGGGAACACTGAAGCTTTCTTT.

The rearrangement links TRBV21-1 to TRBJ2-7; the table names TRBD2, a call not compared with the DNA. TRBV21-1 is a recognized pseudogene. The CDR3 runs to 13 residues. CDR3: CASSKAFLYEQYF. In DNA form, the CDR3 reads TGTGCCAGCAGCAAAGCCTTCCTTTACGAGCAGTACTTC.

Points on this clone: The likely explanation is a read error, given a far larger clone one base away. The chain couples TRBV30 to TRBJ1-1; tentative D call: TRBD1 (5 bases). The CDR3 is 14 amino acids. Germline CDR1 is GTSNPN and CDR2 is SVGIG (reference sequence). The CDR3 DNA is TGTGTCTGTACCTCGGGACGGTTGAACACTGAAGCTTTCTTT. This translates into CVCTSGRLNTEAFF.

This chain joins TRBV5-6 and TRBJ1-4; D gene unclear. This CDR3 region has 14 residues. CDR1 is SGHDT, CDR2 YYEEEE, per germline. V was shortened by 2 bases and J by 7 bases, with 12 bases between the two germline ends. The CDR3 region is CASSFQEEGEKLFF. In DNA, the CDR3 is TGTGCCAGCAGCTTCCAGGAAGAGGGTGAAAAACTGTTTTTT.

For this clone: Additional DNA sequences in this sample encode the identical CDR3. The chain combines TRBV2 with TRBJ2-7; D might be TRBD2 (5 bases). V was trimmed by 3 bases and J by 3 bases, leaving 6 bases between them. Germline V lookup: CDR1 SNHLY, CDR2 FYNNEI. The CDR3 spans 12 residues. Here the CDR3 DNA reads TGTGCCAGCAGTGATGCGGGCTACGAGCAGTACTTC. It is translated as CASSDAGYEQYF.

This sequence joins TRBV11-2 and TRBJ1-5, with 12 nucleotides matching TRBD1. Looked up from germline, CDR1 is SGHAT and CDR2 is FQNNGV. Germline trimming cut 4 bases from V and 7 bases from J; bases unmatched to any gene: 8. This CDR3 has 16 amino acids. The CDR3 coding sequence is TGTGCCAGCAGCTCCGGGACAGGGGGCCAAGGGCAGCCCCAGCATTTT. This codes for CASSSGTGGQGQPQHF. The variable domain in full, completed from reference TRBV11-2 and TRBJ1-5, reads EAGVAQSPRYKIIEKRQSVAFWCNPISGHATLYWYQQILGQGPKLLIQFQNNGVVDDSQLPKDRFSAERLKGVDSTLKIQPAKLEDSAVYLCASSSGTGGQGQPQHFGDGTRLSIL.

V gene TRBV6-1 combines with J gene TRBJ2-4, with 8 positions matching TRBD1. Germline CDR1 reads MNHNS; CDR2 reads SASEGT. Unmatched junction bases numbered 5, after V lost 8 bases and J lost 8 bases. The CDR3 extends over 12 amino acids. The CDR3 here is CASATGGYIQYF. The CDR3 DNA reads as TGTGCCAGCGCTACAGGGGGGTACATTCAGTACTTC.

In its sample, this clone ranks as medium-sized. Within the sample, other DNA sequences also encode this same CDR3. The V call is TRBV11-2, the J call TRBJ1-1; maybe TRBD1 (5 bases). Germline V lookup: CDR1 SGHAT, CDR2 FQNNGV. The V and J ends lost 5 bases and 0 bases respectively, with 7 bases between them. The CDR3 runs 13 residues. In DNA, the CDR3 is TGTGCCAGCAGCACGACAGTGAACACTGAAGCTTTCTTT. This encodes CASSTTVNTEAFF.

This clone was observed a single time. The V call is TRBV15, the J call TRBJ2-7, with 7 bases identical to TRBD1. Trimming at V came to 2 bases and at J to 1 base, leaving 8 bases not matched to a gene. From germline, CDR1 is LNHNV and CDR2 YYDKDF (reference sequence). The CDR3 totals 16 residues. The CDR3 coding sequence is TGTGCCACCAGCAGAAACTGGGACAGACTTTCCTACGAGCAGTACTTC. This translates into CATSRNWDRLSYEQYF.

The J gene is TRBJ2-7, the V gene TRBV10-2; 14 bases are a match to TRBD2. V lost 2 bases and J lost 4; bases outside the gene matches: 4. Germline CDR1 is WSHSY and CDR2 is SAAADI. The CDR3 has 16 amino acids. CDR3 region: CASSELGLAGGYEQYF. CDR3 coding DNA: TGCGCCAGCAGTGAGCTCGGACTAGCGGGGGGATACGAGCAGTACTTC.

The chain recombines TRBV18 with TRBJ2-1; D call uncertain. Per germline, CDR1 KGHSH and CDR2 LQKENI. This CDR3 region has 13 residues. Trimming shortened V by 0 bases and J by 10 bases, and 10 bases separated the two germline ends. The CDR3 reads CASSPPQRHEQFF. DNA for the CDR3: TGTGCCAGCTCACCACCCCAGCGACACGAGCAGTTCTTC. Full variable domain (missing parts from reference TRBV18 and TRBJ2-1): NAGVMQNPRHLVRRRGQEARLRCSPMKGHSHVYWYRQLPEEGLKFMVYLQKENIIDESGMPKERFSAEFPKEGPSILRIQQVVRGDSAAYFCASSPPQRHEQFFGPGTRLTVL.

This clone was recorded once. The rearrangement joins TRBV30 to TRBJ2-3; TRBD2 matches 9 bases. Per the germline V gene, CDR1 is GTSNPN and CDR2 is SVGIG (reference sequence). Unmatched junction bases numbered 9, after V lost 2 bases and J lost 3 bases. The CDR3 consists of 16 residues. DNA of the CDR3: TGTGCCTGGAGTCTTGCCGGTAGCGGGAGTACAGATACGCAGTATTTT. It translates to CAWSLAGSGSTDTQYF. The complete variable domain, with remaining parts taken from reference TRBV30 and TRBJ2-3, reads SQTIHQWPATLVQPVGSPLSLECTVEGTSNPNLYWYRQAAGRGLQLLFYSVGIGQISSEVPQNLSASRPQDRQFILSSKKLLLSDSGFYLCAWSLAGSGSTDTQYFGPGTRLTVL.

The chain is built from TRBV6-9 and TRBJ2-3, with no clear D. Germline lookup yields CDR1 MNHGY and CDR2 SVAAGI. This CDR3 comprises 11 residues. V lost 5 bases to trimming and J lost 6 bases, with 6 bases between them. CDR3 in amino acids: CASSATDTQYF. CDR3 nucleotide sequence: TGTGCCAGCAGTGCCACCGATACGCAGTATTTT.

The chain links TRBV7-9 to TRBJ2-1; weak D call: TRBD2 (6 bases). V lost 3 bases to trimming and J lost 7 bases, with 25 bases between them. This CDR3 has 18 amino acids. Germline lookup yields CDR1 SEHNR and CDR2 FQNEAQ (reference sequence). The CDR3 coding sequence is TGTGCCAGCAGCTTTTTACTCCCCTTATTCGGGAGCGGGAATGAGCAGTTCTTC. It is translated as CASSFLLPLFGSGNEQFF.

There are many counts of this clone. The CDR3 protein is CASRAGGRDRGMRTEAFF. Here the CDR3 DNA reads TGTGCCAGTAGAGCCGGGGGAAGGGACAGGGGAATGAGAACTGAAGCTTTCTTT. V gene TRBV19 combines with J gene TRBJ1-1; 10 nucleotides match TRBD1. J gave up 5 bases and V 6 bases, and 18 bases lay outside the gene matches. The CDR3 has 18 amino acids. The germline gives CDR1 LNHDA, CDR2 SQIVND (reference sequence).

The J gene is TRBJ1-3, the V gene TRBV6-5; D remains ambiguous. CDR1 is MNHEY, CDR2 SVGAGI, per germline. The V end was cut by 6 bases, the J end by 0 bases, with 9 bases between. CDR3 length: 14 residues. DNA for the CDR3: TGTGCCAGCAGCCCCCGGAACTCTGGAAACACCATATATTTT. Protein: CASSPRNSGNTIYF.

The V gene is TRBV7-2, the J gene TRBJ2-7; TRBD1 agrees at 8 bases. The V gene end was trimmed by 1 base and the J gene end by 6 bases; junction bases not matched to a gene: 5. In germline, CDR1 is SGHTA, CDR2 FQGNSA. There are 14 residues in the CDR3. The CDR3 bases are TGTGCCAGCAGCTTAGGGACAGGGACCGGCGAGCAGTACTTC. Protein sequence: CASSLGTGTGEQYF.

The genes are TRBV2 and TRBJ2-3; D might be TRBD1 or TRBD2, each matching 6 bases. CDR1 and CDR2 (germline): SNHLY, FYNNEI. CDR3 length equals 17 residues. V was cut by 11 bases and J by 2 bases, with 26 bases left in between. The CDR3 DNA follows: TGTGCCCGAACGGTCTCCGGGGGCCCTCTCTCCACAGATACGCAGTATTTT. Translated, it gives CARTVSGGPLSTDTQYF.

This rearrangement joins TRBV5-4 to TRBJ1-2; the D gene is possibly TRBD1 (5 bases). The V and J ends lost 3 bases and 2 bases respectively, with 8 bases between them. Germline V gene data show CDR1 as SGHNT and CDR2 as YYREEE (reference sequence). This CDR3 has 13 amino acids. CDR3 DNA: TGTGCCAGCAGCTCGGGGCCAAACTATGGCTACACCTTC. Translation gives CASSSGPNYGYTF.

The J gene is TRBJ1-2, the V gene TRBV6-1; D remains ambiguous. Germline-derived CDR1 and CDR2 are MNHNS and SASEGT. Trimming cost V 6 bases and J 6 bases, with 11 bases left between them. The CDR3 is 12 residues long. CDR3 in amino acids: CASSLGWDGYTF. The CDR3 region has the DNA TGTGCCAGCAGCCTCGGGTGGGATGGCTACACCTTC.

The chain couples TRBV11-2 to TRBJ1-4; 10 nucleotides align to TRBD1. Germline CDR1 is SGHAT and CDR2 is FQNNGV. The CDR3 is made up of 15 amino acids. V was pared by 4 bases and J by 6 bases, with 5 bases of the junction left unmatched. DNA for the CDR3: TGTGCCAGCAGCTCAGAAGGGACAGGGGATGAAAAACTGTTTTTT. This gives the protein CASSSEGTGDEKLFF.

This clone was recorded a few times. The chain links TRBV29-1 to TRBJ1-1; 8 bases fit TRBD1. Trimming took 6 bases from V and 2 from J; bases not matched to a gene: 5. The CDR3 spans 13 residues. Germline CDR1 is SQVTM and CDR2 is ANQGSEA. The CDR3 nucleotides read TGCAGCGTAGATCAGGGGGCAAACACTGAAGCTTTCTTT. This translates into CSVDQGANTEAFF.

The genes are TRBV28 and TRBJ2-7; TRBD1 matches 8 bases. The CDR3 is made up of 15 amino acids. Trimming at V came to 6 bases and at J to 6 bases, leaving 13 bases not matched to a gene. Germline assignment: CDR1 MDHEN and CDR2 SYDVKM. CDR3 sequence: CASSGLLQGAVEQYF. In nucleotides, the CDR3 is TGTGCCAGCAGCGGACTCCTTCAGGGGGCGGTCGAGCAGTACTTC. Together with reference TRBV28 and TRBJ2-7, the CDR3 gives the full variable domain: DVKVTQSSRYLVKRTGEKVFLECVQDMDHENMFWYRQDPGLGLRLIYFSYDVKMKEKGDIPEGYSVSREKKERFSLILESASTNQTSMYLCASSGLLQGAVEQYFGPGTRLTVT.